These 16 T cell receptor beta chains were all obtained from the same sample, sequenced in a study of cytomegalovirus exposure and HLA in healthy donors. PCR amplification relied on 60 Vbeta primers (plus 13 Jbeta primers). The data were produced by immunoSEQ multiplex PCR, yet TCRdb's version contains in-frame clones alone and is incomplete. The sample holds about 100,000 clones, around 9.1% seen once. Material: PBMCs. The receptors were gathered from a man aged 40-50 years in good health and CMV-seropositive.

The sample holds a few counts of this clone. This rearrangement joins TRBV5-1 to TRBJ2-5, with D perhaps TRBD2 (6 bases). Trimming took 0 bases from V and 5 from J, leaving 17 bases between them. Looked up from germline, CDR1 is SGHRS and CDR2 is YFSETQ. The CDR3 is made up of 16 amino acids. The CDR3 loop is CASSLGGLAKGETQYF. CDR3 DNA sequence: TGCGCCAGCAGCTTGGGGGGACTCGCGAAAGGCGAGACCCAGTACTTC.

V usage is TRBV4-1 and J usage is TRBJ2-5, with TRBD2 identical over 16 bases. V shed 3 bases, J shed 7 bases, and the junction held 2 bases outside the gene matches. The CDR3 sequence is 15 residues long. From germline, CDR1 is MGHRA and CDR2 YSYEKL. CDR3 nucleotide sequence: TGCGCCAGCAGCCAGGGGACTAGCGGGAGGGGGACCCAGTACTTC. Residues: CASSQGTSGRGTQYF.

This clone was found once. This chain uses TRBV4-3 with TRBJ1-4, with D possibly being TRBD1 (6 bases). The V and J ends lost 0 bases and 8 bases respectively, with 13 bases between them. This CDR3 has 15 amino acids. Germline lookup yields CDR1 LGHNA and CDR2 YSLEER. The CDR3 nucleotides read TGCGCCAGCAGCCAAGAAGGGGGTTTTCGAGAAAAACTGTTTTTT. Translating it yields CASSQEGGFREKLFF.

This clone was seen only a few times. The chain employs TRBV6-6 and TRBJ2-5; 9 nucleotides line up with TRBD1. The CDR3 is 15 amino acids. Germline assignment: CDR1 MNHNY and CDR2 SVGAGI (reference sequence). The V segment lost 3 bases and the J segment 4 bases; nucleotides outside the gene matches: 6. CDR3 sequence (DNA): TGTGCCAGCAGTTATTTTGGGACAGGGAGAGAGACCCAGTACTTC. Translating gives CASSYFGTGRETQYF.

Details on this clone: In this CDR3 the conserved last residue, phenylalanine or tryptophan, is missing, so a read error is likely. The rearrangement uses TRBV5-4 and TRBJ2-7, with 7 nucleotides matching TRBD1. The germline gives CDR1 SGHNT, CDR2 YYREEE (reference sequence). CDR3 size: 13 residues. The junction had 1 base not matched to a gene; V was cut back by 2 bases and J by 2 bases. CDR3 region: CASSFGTAYEQYL. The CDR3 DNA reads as TGTGCCAGCAGCTTCGGGACAGCCTACGAGCAGTACCTC.

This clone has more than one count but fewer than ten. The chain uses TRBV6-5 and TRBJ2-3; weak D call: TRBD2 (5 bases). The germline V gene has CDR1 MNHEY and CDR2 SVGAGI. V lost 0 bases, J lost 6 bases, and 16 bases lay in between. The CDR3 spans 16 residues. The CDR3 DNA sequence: TGTGCCAGCAGTTACTCGCGGGTCCTATCCGGGGATACGCAGTATTTT. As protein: CASSYSRVLSGDTQYF.

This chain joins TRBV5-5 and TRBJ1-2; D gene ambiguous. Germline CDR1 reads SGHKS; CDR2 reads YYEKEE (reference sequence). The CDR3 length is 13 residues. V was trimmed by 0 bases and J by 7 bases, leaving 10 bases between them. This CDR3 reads CASSLVGGRGYTF. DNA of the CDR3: TGTGCCAGCAGCTTGGTGGGAGGCCGTGGCTACACCTTC.

CDR3 protein: CASSLGGLRYQETQYF. CDR3 coding DNA: TGTGCCAGCAGCTTGGGGGGCTTGAGGTACCAAGAGACCCAGTACTTC. The rearrangement joins TRBV5-8 to TRBJ2-5, with D tentatively TRBD1 (5 bases). The CDR3 extends over 16 amino acids. The V gene's germline CDR1 is SGHTS and CDR2 YDEGEE. Deletions cut 0 bases from V and 0 bases from J, with 12 bases between. Full variable domain (rest looked up from reference TRBV5-8 and TRBJ2-5): EAGVTQSPTHLIKTRGQQATLRCSPISGHTSVYWYQQALGLGLQFLLWYDEGEERNRGNFPPRFSGRQFPNYSSELNVNALELEDSALYLCASSLGGLRYQETQYFGPGTRLLVL.

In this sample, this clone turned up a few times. The CDR3 here is CASSFTGITNEKLFF. CDR3 DNA sequence: TGCGCCAGCAGCTTCACAGGGATAACTAATGAAAAACTGTTTTTT. The chain links TRBV5-1 to TRBJ1-4, with D tentatively TRBD1 (6 bases). Germline loops: CDR1 SGHRS, CDR2 YFSETQ. Trimming pared 2 bases from V and 1 base from J, leaving 9 bases between. This CDR3 spans 15 amino acids.

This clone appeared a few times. In DNA, the CDR3 is TGTGCCAGCAGTTTCGGGACTATGCAGCCCCAGCATTTT. Translated, it gives CASSFGTMQPQHF. The chain has TRBV28 and TRBJ1-5; TRBD1 is a possible D gene (5 bases). The CDR3 runs 13 residues. Germline lookup yields CDR1 MDHEN and CDR2 SYDVKM. V shed 3 bases and J shed 7 bases, with 10 bases lying between them.

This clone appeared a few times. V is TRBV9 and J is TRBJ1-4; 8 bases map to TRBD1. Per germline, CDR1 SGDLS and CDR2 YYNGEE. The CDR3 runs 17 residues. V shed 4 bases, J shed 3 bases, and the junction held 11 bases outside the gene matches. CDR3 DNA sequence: TGTGCCAGCAGCTCCTCCCAGGGGGCGAAGGCTAATGAAAAACTGTTTTTT. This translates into CASSSSQGAKANEKLFF.

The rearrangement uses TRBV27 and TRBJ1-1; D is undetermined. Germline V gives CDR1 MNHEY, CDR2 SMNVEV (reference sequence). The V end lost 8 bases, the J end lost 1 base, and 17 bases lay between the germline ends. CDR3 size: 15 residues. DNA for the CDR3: TGTGCCAGCGGCTCCCCGGGGAGGACGAACACTGAAGCTTTCTTT. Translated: CASGSPGRTNTEAFF.

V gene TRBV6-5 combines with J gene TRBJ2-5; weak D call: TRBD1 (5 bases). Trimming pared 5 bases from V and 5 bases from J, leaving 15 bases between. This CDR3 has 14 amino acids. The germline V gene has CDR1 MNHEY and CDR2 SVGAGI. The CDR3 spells CASSQQGRDETQYF. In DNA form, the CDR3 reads TGTGCCAGCAGTCAACAAGGCAGGGATGAGACCCAGTACTTC.

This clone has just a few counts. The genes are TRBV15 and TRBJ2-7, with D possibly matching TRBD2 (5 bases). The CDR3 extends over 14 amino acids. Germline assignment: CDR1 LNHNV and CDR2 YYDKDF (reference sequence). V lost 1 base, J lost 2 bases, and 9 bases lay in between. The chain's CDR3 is CATSRGGQTYEQYF. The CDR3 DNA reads TGTGCCACCAGCAGAGGAGGGCAGACCTACGAGCAGTACTTC.

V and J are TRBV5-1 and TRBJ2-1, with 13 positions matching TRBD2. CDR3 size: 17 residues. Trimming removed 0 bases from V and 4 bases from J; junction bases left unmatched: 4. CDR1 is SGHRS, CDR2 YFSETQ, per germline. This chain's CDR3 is CASSLASGLAGYNEQFF. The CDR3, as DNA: TGCGCCAGCAGCTTGGCTTCGGGACTAGCGGGATACAATGAGCAGTTCTTC.

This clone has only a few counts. The CDR3 sequence: CAISRGGRGIDEQYF. The CDR3 bases are TGTGCCATCAGTCGGGGGGGCAGGGGGATCGACGAGCAGTACTTC. V is TRBV10-3 and J is TRBJ2-7; maybe TRBD2 (8 bases). The germline V gene has CDR1 ENHRY and CDR2 SYGVKD. Trimming stripped 5 bases from V and 5 bases from J, with 19 bases between. CDR3 length: 15 amino acids.